The clone carrying this T cell receptor (beta chain) has a count of ten or more. What it recognizes is unknown. The data were taken from a study of T-cell reconstitution after alpha-beta-depleted transplantation in children. Broader study findings: Reportedly, only several hundred clones from non-depleted graft cells drove alpha-beta T-cell counts at about two months. Certain patients had high TCRbeta diversity at day 60, and it came from recipient T cells and thymic progenitors that survived. Diversity and T-cell counts at one year after transplant derived mostly from new T cells.

Unique molecular identifiers tagged the TCRbeta library. TCRdb analysed the PCR reads with MiXCR anew, one entry per CDR3 protein. The repertoire consists of hundreds of thousands of distinct CDR3 sequences, with approximately 13% occurring once and the leading ten covering approximately 2%. The germline V and J ends were trimmed by 6 bases and 6 bases, with 22 bases remaining between them. The length of the CDR3 is 16 residues. Looked up from germline, CDR1 is MDHEN and CDR2 is SYDVKM. The clonotype originates from a male patient aged 10-17 years who had a stem cell transplant for acute myeloid leukemia, so the T cells may come from the graft donor. Sequences were derived from PBMCs, mostly from graft donor cells, sampled 360 days after TCRalphabeta/CD19-depleted stem cell transplant. The chain is built from TRBV28 and TRBJ2-3, with D maybe TRBD2 (6 bases). CDR3 nucleotide sequence: TGTGCCAGCAGGCCCCCATCTAGCGTACCATGGGATACGCAGTATTTT. Translating gives CASRPPSSVPWDTQYF. Based on the CDR3 plus reference TRBV28 and TRBJ2-3, the full variable domain is DVKVTQSSRYLVKRTGEKVFLECVQDMDHENMFWYRQDPGLGLRLIYFSYDVKMKEKGDIPEGYSVSREKKERFSLILESASTNQTSMYLCASRPPSSVPWDTQYFGPGTRLTVL.